The 3 T cell receptor beta chains in this list originate from one sample, sequenced in a study of T cell changes during pregnancy in multiple sclerosis. Using immunoSEQ multiplex PCR, the repertoire was profiled, and TCRdb retains in-frame clones only, with some absent. The repertoire holds roughly 56,000 clones, with about 90% as singletons. The sample consisted of CD4+ T cells from peripheral blood mononuclear cells, taken after pregnancy. Source of these receptors: a female donor in good health, enrolled as a control in a pregnancy study.

This chain links TRBV19 with TRBJ1-4, with a tentative D call TRBD1 (5 bases). Trimming took off 8 bases at V and 6 bases at J, with 19 bases between the two ends. Germline CDR1 and CDR2: LNHDA and SQIVND (reference sequence). The CDR3 totals 15 residues. The CDR3 loop is CASSYETAEHEKLFF. The CDR3 DNA is TGTGCCAGTTCCTACGAGACAGCAGAGCATGAAAAACTGTTTTTT. The whole variable domain, remainder taken from reference TRBV19 and TRBJ1-4, is DGGITQSPKYLFRKEGQNVTLSCEQNLNHDAMYWYRQDPGQGLRLIYYSQIVNDFQKGDIAEGYSVSREKKESFPLTVTSAQKNPTAFYLCASSYETAEHEKLFFGSGTQLSVL.

This clone showed up just once. This chain links TRBV4-3 with TRBJ2-3; maybe TRBD2 (5 bases). Trimming removed 5 bases at V and 0 bases at J, with 12 bases between. Germline V gene data show CDR1 as LGHNA and CDR2 as YSLEER. This CDR3 region has 15 residues. CDR3 amino acids: CASSADYVSTDTQYF. CDR3 bases: TGCGCCAGCAGCGCTGACTACGTTAGCACAGATACGCAGTATTTT.

The rearrangement joins TRBV2 to TRBJ2-5, with D possibly TRBD1 on 5 matching bases. Deletions cut 4 bases from V and 1 base from J, with 13 bases between. Germline CDR1 is SNHLY and CDR2 is FYNNEI. CDR3 size: 15 residues. The CDR3 region is CASSVGQGIQETQYF. CDR3 nucleotide sequence: TGTGCCAGCAGTGTCGGGCAGGGTATCCAAGAGACCCAGTACTTC.